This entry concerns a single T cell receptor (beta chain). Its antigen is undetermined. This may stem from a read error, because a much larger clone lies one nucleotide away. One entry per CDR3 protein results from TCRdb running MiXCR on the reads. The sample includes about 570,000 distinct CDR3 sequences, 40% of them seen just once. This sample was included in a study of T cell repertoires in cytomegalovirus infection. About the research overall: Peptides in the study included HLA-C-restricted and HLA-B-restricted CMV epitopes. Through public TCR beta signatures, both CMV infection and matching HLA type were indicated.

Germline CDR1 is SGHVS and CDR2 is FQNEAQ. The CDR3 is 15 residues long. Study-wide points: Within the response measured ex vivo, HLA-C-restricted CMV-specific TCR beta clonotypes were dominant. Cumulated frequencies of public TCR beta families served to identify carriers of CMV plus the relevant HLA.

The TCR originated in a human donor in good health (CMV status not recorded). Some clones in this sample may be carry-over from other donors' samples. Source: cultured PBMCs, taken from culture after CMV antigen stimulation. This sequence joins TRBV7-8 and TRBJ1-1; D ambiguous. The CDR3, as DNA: TGTGCCAGCAGCTTGAGTGTCAGCCCGAACACTGAAGCTATCTTT. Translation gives CASSLSVSPNTEAIF.